The 29 T cell receptor beta chains presented below share a single source sample, sequenced in a study of beta chain features in type 1 diabetes. Study conclusions and caveats: Moderate yet significant TCRB CDR3 shortening was seen in Type 1 diabetes patients in all four CD4+ subsets.

Expressed TCRB transcripts were sequenced, since all the RNA that had been isolated was reverse transcribed. The repertoire was sequenced with immunoSEQ multiplex PCR; TCRdb's copy has only in-frame clones and lacks some. The sample records 300,000 to 450,000 clones, over 9% being singletons. These TCRs' antigens remain unknown. Sequencing was carried out using central memory CD4+ T cells from blood. Source of these receptors: a man in his thirties or forties with type 1 diabetes.

The chain carries TRBV9 and TRBJ1-1; 7 bases are a match to TRBD1. The CDR3 runs 17 residues. After removal of 0 bases from V and 0 bases from J, the junction contained 8 bases not matched to a gene. CDR1 and CDR2 from the germline V gene are SGDLS and YYNGEE. CDR3 sequence (DNA): TGTGCCAGCAGCGTAGGGGTTTCGGGACAGATGAACACTGAAGCTTTCTTT. It codes for CASSVGVSGQMNTEAFF. The whole variable domain, filled in from reference TRBV9 and TRBJ1-1, reads DSGVTQTPKHLITATGQRVTLRCSPRSGDLSVYWYQQSLDQGLQFLIQYYNGEERAKGNILERFSAQQFPDLHSELNLSSLELGDSALYFCASSVGVSGQMNTEAFFGQGTRLTVV.

CDR3 amino acids: CASSSGRWNTEAFF. CDR3 nucleotides: TGTGCCAGCAGCTCTGGACGGTGGAACACTGAAGCTTTCTTT. This chain uses TRBV7-9 with TRBJ1-1; D is unclear. The V gene lost 4 bases and the J gene lost 1 base, with 10 bases spanning the gap. CDR1 is SEHNR and CDR2 is FQNEAQ in the germline V gene (reference sequence). The CDR3 has 14 residues.

The chain carries TRBV5-6 and TRBJ2-6; no reliable D call. This CDR3 is built from 17 residues. The V and J ends lost 2 bases and 1 base respectively, with 13 bases between them. Germline lookup yields CDR1 SGHDT and CDR2 YYEEEE. CDR3 sequence: CASSLRPTRSGANVLTF. DNA of the CDR3: TGTGCCAGCAGCTTACGTCCGACACGTTCTGGGGCCAACGTCCTGACTTTC.

Comment on this clone: Within the sample, other DNA sequences also encode this same CDR3. J is TRBJ1-5 and V is TRBV9; D unclear. The germline V gene encodes CDR1 SGDLS and CDR2 YYNGEE. The CDR3 spans 13 residues. The V gene lost 4 bases and the J gene lost 0 bases, with 5 bases spanning the gap. CDR3: CASSPGSNQPQHF. The CDR3 DNA reads as TGTGCCAGCAGCCCCGGTAGCAATCAGCCCCAGCATTTT. Full variable domain (missing parts from reference TRBV9 and TRBJ1-5): DSGVTQTPKHLITATGQRVTLRCSPRSGDLSVYWYQQSLDQGLQFLIQYYNGEERAKGNILERFSAQQFPDLHSELNLSSLELGDSALYFCASSPGSNQPQHFGDGTRLSIL.

CDR3 coding DNA: TGCGCCAGCAGCCGGACAACAGCGAACACTGAAGCTTTCTTT. This encodes CASSRTTANTEAFF. The V call is TRBV5-1, the J call TRBJ1-1, with D possibly matching TRBD1 (5 bases). The CDR3 has 14 amino acids. Per the germline V gene, CDR1 is SGHRS and CDR2 is YFSETQ. The germline V and J ends were trimmed by 4 bases and 1 base, with 11 bases remaining between them.

This clone was found many times. The chain joins TRBV6-6 to TRBJ2-1; D remains unclear. The V gene lost 8 bases and the J gene lost 5 bases, with 10 bases spanning the gap. The germline V gene encodes CDR1 MNHNY and CDR2 SVGAGI (reference sequence). The CDR3 covers 12 residues. The CDR3 coding sequence is TGTGCCAGCGGATACCTCGACAATGAGCAGTTCTTC. Residues: CASGYLDNEQFF.

This clone was picked up a small number of times. Sequence at one end of the junction differs from germline and may be a read error. This sequence joins TRBV6-1 and TRBJ1-4; D may be TRBD1 (5 bases). Germline V lookup: CDR1 MNHNS, CDR2 SASEGT. The CDR3 runs 13 residues. CDR3 sequence reads: CASSGQTNDKLFF. CDR3 DNA: TGTGCCAGCAGTGGACAGACTAATGACAAACTGTTTTTT.

In this sample, this clone turned up a few times. The same CDR3 also results from other DNA sequences found in this sample. The chain combines TRBV25-1 with TRBJ2-1; 10 bases map to TRBD2. V gave up 4 bases and J gave up 2 bases; unmatched junction bases: 5. Germline-derived CDR1 and CDR2 are MGHDK and SYGVNS. There are 16 residues in the CDR3. Written as DNA, the CDR3 is TGTGCCAGCAGTGTATTAGCGGGAGGCCCCTACAATGAGCAGTTCTTC. Translated: CASSVLAGGPYNEQFF. The variable domain in full, completed from reference TRBV25-1 and TRBJ2-1, reads EADIYQTPRYLVIGTGKKITLECSQTMGHDKMYWYQQDPGMELHLIHYSYGVNSTEKGDLSSESTVSRIRTEHFPLTLESARPSHTSQYLCASSVLAGGPYNEQFFGPGTRLTVL.

This clone was seen a few times. The chain couples TRBV7-9 to TRBJ1-1; 12 nucleotides agree with TRBD1. The V and J ends lost 6 bases and 4 bases, in that order; junction bases with no gene match: 9. The CDR3 runs to 16 residues. CDR1 and CDR2 (germline): SEHNR, FQNEAQ (reference sequence). CDR3 nucleotides: TGTGCCAGCAGACCCGGGACAGGGGGCAGTTCCACTGAAGCTTTCTTT. Translating it yields CASRPGTGGSSTEAFF. The entire variable domain, with the rest obtained from reference TRBV7-9 and TRBJ1-1, is as follows: DTGVSQNPRHKITKRGQNVTFRCDPISEHNRLYWYRQTLGQGPEFLTYFQNEAQLEKSRLLSDRFSAERPKGSFSTLEIQRTEQGDSAMYLCASRPGTGGSSTEAFFGQGTRLTVV.

This clone turned up a few times. The chain carries TRBV20-1 and TRBJ1-5; no clear D. CDR1 DFQATT and CDR2 SNEGSKA come from the germline V gene (reference sequence). The CDR3 runs to 11 residues. Trimming took 0 bases from V and 9 from J, leaving 6 bases between them. CDR3 sequence reads: CSARDGGPQHF. As DNA, the CDR3 is TGCAGTGCTAGAGATGGTGGGCCCCAGCATTTT.

The rearrangement uses TRBV7-3 and TRBJ2-2; TRBD2 might be the D (5 bases). In germline, CDR1 is SGHTA, CDR2 FQGTGA. CDR3 size: 15 residues. V lost 5 bases to trimming and J lost 0 bases, with 10 bases between them. The CDR3 reads CASSPPGTNTGELFF. The CDR3 DNA sequence: TGTGCCAGCAGCCCCCCGGGAACGAACACCGGGGAGCTGTTTTTT.

V gene TRBV7-9 combines with J gene TRBJ1-2, with D unclear. Germline loops: CDR1 SEHNR, CDR2 FQNEAQ (reference sequence). This CDR3 has 14 amino acids. V was cut by 5 bases and J by 5 bases, with 15 bases left in between. The CDR3 protein is CASSGPGQPYGYTF. The CDR3 bases are TGTGCCAGCAGCGGCCCTGGGCAACCTTATGGCTACACCTTC.

This clone was seen only a few times. Other DNA sequences in this specimen translate into the identical CDR3. V is TRBV6-5 and J is TRBJ1-1; no firm D call. Germline V gives CDR1 MNHEY, CDR2 SVGAGI. This CDR3 spans 13 amino acids. Trimming pared 5 bases from V and 0 bases from J, leaving 7 bases between. The CDR3 DNA follows: TGTGCCAGCAGTCCATCGATGAACACTGAAGCTTTCTTT. Its protein product is CASSPSMNTEAFF.

This clone was counted a few times. The same CDR3 can be traced to other DNA sequences in this sample. This sequence joins TRBV28 and TRBJ2-6, with no clear D. V lost 3 bases and J 0 bases, leaving 6 bases between the germline ends. This CDR3 comprises 15 residues. Germline V lookup: CDR1 MDHEN, CDR2 SYDVKM. The CDR3: CASSLINSGANVLTF. As DNA, the CDR3 is TGTGCCAGCAGTTTGATCAACTCTGGGGCCAACGTCCTGACTTTC. The variable domain in full, with the rest retrieved from reference TRBV28 and TRBJ2-6, is DVKVTQSSRYLVKRTGEKVFLECVQDMDHENMFWYRQDPGLGLRLIYFSYDVKMKEKGDIPEGYSVSREKKERFSLILESASTNQTSMYLCASSLINSGANVLTFGAGSRLTVL.

V is TRBV4-2 and J is TRBJ2-7; 7 bases match TRBD1. Germline loops: CDR1 LGHNA, CDR2 YNFKEQ. V shed 4 bases, J shed 2 bases, and the junction held 20 bases outside the gene matches. The CDR3 runs to 19 residues. The CDR3 DNA reads as TGTGCCAGCAGCCCCGAAATCAATATTATGGGGACAGTTACCTACGAGCAGTACTTC. This translates into CASSPEINIMGTVTYEQYF.

The rearrangement joins TRBV27 to TRBJ2-3; no definite D call. Germline V lookup: CDR1 MNHEY, CDR2 SMNVEV (reference sequence). Deletions cut 5 bases from V and 4 bases from J, with 10 bases between. This CDR3 region has 13 residues. The CDR3 loop reads CASSPYVADTQYF. In DNA form, the CDR3 reads TGTGCCAGCAGTCCCTACGTGGCAGATACGCAGTATTTT.

V is TRBV30 and J is TRBJ2-1; TRBD2 aligns across 11 bases. The CDR3 contains 16 residues. V lost 5 bases to trimming and J lost 2 bases; unmatched junction nucleotides: 8. The germline V gene encodes CDR1 GTSNPN and CDR2 SVGIG (reference sequence). The CDR3 loop reads CAWGRLAGGPYNEQFF. CDR3 DNA sequence: TGTGCCTGGGGGAGATTAGCGGGAGGGCCCTACAATGAGCAGTTCTTC.

The chain recombines TRBV7-2 with TRBJ2-1; a possible D gene is TRBD2 (5 bases). This CDR3 region has 15 residues. Germline V CDR1 and CDR2: SGHTA, FQGNSA. V was shortened by 5 bases and J by 1 base, with 12 bases between the two germline ends. This chain's CDR3 is CASSLDFTSYNEQFF. For the CDR3, the DNA is TGTGCCAGCAGCCTGGACTTTACTTCCTACAATGAGCAGTTCTTC.

CDR3 nucleotides: TGTGCTAGTGGTCACGACAGGGCCGGGGAGCTGTTTTTT. As protein: CASGHDRAGELFF. The chain has TRBV12-5 and TRBJ2-2; 7 bases fit TRBD1. V was pared by 5 bases and J by 6 bases, with 3 bases of the junction left unmatched. Germline V gene data show CDR1 as LGHNT and CDR2 as FRNRAP. This CDR3 has 13 amino acids.

The chain joins TRBV19 to TRBJ1-2; D not resolved. The CDR3 has 15 residues. The V end was cut by 0 bases, the J end by 0 bases, with 8 bases between. Germline loops: CDR1 LNHDA, CDR2 SQIVND (reference sequence). As DNA, the CDR3 is TGTGCCAGTAGTATAGACGGCAGGACTAACTATGGCTACACCTTC. Its protein product is CASSIDGRTNYGYTF.

The V and J genes are TRBV7-2 and TRBJ1-1; D perhaps matches TRBD1 (5 bases). The germline CDR1 and CDR2 sequences are SGHTA and FQGNSA. The V end was cut by 1 base, the J end by 0 bases, with 9 bases between. The CDR3 is 15 amino acids. The CDR3 bases are TGTGCCAGCAGCTTAGATCTGGGGCTGAACACTGAAGCTTTCTTT. This encodes CASSLDLGLNTEAFF.

The sample holds a few counts of this clone. This rearrangement joins TRBV7-9 to TRBJ1-4; no clear D gene. Trimming pared 2 bases from V and 7 bases from J, leaving 11 bases between. The CDR3 has 14 residues. Germline CDR1 is SEHNR and CDR2 is FQNEAQ (reference sequence). The CDR3 reads CASSLSSPVEKLFF. For the CDR3, the DNA is TGTGCCAGCAGCTTAAGTTCCCCGGTTGAAAAACTGTTTTTT.

Written as DNA, the CDR3 is TGTGCCAGCAGACCGGTCGGAGTGTCAGGCTACACCTTC. It yields the protein CASRPVGVSGYTF. J is TRBJ1-2 and V is TRBV28; D is uncertain. The CDR3 has 13 amino acids. The V gene lost 6 bases and the J gene lost 8 bases, with 16 bases spanning the gap. Germline lookup yields CDR1 MDHEN and CDR2 SYDVKM.

This clone turned up a few times. The chain joins TRBV30 to TRBJ1-2; D remains ambiguous. The length of the CDR3 is 12 residues. Trimming took off 0 bases at V and 5 bases at J, with 7 bases between the two ends. CDR1 is GTSNPN and CDR2 is SVGIG in the germline V gene (reference sequence). CDR3 DNA sequence: TGTGCCTGGAGTGTGGGAGGATATGGCTACACCTTC. This translates into CAWSVGGYGYTF.

This clone was counted only a few times. V gene TRBV28 combines with J gene TRBJ2-7; maybe TRBD1 (6 bases). Germline V CDR1 and CDR2: MDHEN, SYDVKM. Between the trimmed V and J ends, which lost 6 bases and 2 bases, there was a span of 20 bases. The CDR3 has 16 residues. CDR3 protein: CASSRHRVANAYEQYF. The CDR3 nucleotides read TGTGCCAGCAGCCGCCACAGGGTGGCTAACGCCTACGAGCAGTACTTC. The full variable domain, rest sourced from reference TRBV28 and TRBJ2-7, is DVKVTQSSRYLVKRTGEKVFLECVQDMDHENMFWYRQDPGLGLRLIYFSYDVKMKEKGDIPEGYSVSREKKERFSLILESASTNQTSMYLCASSRHRVANAYEQYFGPGTRLTVT.

This clone was recorded at least ten times. The rearrangement links TRBV18 to TRBJ2-7; D is undetermined. V shed 3 bases and J shed 6 bases, with 6 bases lying between them. The germline V gene has CDR1 KGHSH and CDR2 LQKENI. The CDR3 loop spans 11 amino acids. This CDR3 reads CASSPETEQYF. CDR3 DNA sequence: TGTGCCAGCTCACCGGAGACCGAGCAGTACTTC.

This clone has just a few counts. V and J are TRBV4-1 and TRBJ2-7, with D unresolved. The CDR3 is made up of 16 amino acids. Trimming shortened V by 0 bases and J by 1 base, and 13 bases separated the two germline ends. Germline V lookup: CDR1 MGHRA, CDR2 YSYEKL. CDR3 amino acids: CASSQESVGVSYEQYF. The DNA for the CDR3 is TGCGCCAGCAGCCAAGAGTCTGTGGGCGTTTCCTACGAGCAGTACTTC.

Comment on this clone: This specimen includes other DNA sequences encoding the same CDR3. The chain couples TRBV27 to TRBJ2-1, with a possible D match to TRBD1 (5 bases). With 5 bases removed from V and 1 base from J, the gap between germline ends came to 12 bases. This CDR3 contains 15 residues. The V gene's germline CDR1 is MNHEY and CDR2 SMNVEV (reference sequence). CDR3 coding DNA: TGTGCCAGCAGTCCGCTAGGGGCTTCCTACAATGAGCAGTTCTTC. The encoded protein is CASSPLGASYNEQFF.

This clone was seen more than once but under ten times. This chain uses TRBV7-3 with TRBJ2-3, with D unresolved. Trimming cost V 1 base and J 2 bases, with 7 bases left between them. Germline CDR1 SGHTA, CDR2 FQGTGA. The CDR3 is made up of 14 amino acids. As DNA, the CDR3 is TGTGCCAGCAGCTTAAGTCGCGACACAGATACGCAGTATTTT. This sequence encodes CASSLSRDTDTQYF.